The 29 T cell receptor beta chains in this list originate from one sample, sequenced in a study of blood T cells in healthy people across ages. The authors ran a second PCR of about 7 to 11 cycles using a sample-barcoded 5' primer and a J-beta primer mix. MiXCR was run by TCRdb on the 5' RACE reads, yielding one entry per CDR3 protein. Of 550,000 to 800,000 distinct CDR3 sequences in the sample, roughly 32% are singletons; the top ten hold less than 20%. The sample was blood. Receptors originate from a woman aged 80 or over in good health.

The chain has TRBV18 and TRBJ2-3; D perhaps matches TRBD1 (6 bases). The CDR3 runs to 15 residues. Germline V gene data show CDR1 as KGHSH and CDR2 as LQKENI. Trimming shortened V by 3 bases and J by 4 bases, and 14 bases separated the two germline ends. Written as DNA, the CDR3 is TGTGCCAGCTCACCCCAGGGGACGAGGGCAGATACGCAGTATTTT. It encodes CASSPQGTRADTQYF.

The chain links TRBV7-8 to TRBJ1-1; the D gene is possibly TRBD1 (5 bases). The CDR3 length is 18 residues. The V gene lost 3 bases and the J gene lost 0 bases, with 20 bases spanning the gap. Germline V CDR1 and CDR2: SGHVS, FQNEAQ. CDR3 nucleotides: TGTGCCAGCAGCTTGGGACGTCGTCTTTTCAATATGAACACTGAAGCTTTCTTT. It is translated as CASSLGRRLFNMNTEAFF.

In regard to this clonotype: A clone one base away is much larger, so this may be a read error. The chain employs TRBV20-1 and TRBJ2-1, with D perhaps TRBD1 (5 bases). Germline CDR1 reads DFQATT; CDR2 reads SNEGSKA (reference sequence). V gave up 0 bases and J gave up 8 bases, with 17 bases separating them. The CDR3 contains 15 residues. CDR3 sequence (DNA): TGCAGTGCTAGAGAGCCCCAGGGTGGCTGGGATGAGCAGTTCTTC. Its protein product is CSAREPQGGWDEQFF.

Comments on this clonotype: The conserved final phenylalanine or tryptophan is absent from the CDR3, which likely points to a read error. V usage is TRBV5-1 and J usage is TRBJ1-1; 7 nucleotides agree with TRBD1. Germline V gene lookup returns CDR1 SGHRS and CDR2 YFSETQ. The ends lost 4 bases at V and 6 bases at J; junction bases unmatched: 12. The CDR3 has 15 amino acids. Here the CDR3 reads CASSLTGKIEAEAFC. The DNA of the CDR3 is TGCGCCAGCAGCCTGACAGGGAAAATCGAGGCTGAAGCTTTCTGT.

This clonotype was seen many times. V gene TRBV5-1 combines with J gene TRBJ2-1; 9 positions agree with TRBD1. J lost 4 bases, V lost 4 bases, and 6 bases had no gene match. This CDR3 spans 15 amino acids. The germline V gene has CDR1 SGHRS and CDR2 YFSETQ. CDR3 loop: CASSTSGTGYNEQFF. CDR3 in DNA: TGCGCCAGCAGCACCTCCGGGACAGGGTACAATGAGCAGTTCTTC. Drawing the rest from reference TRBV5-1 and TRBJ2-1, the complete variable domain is KAGVTQTPRYLIKTRGQQVTLSCSPISGHRSVSWYQQTPGQGLQFLFEYFSETQRNKGNFPGRFSGRQFSNSRSEMNVSTLELGDSALYLCASSTSGTGYNEQFFGPGTRLTVL.

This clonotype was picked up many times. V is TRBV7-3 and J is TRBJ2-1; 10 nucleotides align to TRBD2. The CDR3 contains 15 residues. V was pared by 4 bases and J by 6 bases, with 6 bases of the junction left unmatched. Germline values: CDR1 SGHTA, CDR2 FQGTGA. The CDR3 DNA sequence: TGTGCCAGCAGCTCTATAGCGGGGGGAGGCAATGAGCAGTTCTTC. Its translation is CASSSIAGGGNEQFF.

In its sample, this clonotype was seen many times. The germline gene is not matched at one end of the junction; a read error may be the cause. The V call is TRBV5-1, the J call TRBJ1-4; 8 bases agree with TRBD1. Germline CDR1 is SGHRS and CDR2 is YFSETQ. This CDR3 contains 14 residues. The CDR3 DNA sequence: TGTGCCAGCAGCCTGGGACAGGCGAATGAAAAACTGTTTTTT. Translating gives CASSLGQANEKLFF.

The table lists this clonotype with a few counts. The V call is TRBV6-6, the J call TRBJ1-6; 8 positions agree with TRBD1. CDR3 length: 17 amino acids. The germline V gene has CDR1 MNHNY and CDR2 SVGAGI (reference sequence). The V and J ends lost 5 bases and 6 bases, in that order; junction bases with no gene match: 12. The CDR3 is CASSMASRTGPNSPLHF. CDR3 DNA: TGTGCCAGCAGTATGGCCTCGAGGACAGGGCCTAATTCACCCCTCCACTTT.

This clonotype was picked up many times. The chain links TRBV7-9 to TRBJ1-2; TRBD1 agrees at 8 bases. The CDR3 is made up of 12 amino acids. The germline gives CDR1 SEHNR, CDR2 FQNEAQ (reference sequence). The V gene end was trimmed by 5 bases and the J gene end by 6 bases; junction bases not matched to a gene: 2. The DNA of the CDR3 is TGTGCCAGCAGCCAGACAGGGGATGGCTACACCTTC. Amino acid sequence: CASSQTGDGYTF.

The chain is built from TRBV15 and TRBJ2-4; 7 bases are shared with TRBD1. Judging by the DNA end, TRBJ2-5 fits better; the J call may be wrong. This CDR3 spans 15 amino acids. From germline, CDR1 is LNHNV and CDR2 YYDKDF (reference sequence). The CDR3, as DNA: TGTGCCACCAGCAGAGATACAGGGGTGGGAGAGACCCAGTACTTC. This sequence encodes CATSRDTGVGETQYF.

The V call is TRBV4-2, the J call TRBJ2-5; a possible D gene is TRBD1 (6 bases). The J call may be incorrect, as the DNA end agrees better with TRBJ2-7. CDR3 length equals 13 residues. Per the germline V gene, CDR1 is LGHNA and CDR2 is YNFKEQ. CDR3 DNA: TGTGCCAGCAGCGAAGGACAGTTTTACGAGCAGTACTTC. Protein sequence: CASSEGQFYEQYF.

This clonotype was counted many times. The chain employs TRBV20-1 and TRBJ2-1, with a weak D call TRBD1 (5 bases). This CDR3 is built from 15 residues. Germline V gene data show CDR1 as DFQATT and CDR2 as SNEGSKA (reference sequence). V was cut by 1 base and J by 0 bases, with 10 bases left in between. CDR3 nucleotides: TGCAGTGCTAGAGCAAGGGGCCCCTCCTACAATGAGCAGTTCTTC. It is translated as CSARARGPSYNEQFF.

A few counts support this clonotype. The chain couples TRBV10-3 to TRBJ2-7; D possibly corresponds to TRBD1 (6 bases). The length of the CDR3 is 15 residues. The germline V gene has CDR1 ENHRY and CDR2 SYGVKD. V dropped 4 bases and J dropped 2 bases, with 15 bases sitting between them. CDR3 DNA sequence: TGTGCCATCAGTGGTTCGGACAGACAAACCTACGAGCAGTACTTC. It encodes CAISGSDRQTYEQYF.

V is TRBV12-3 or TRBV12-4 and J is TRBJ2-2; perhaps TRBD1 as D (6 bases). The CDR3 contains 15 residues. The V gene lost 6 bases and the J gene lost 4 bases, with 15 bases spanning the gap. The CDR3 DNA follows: TGTGCCAGCAGGTCCGGGACAACGGGCACCGGGGAGCTGTTTTTT. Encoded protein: CASRSGTTGTGELFF.

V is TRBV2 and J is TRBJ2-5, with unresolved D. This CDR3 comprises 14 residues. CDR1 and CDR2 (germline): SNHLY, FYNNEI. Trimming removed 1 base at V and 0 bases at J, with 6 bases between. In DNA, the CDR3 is TGTGCCAGCAGTGAAGGCCAGTACCAAGAGACCCAGTACTTC. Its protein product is CASSEGQYQETQYF.

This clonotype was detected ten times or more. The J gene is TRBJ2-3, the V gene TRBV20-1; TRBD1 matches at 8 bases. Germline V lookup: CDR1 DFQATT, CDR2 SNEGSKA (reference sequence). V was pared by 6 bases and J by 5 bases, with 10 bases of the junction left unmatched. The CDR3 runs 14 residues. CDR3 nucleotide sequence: TGCAGTGCGGATGGACAGGGCTCTGGAGATACGCAGTATTTT. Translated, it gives CSADGQGSGDTQYF.

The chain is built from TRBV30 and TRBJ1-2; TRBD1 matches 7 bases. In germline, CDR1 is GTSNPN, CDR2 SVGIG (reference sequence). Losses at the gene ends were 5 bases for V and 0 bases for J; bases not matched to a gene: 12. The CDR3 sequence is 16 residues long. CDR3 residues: CAWRDRAHQANYGYTF. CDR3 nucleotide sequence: TGTGCCTGGCGCGACAGGGCCCACCAAGCTAACTATGGCTACACCTTC.

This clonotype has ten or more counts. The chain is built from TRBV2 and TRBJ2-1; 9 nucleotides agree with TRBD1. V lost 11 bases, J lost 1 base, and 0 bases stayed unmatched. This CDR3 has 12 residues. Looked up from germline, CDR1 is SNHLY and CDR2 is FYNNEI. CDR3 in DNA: TGTGCCGGACAGGGGTCCTACAATGAGCAGTTCTTC. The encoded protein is CAGQGSYNEQFF.

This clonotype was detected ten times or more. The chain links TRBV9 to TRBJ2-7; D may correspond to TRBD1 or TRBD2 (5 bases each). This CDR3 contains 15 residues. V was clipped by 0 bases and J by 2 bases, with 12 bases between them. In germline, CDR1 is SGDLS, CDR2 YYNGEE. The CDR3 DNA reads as TGTGCCAGCAGCGTAGCTATAGGGGACGCCTACGAGCAGTACTTC. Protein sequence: CASSVAIGDAYEQYF.

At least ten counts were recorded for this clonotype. The CDR3 region is CSARNLAGKFYEQYF. Written as DNA, the CDR3 is TGCAGTGCTAGAAATCTAGCGGGGAAATTCTACGAGCAGTACTTC. The rearrangement links TRBV20-1 to TRBJ2-7, with TRBD2 identical over 9 bases. This CDR3 is built from 15 residues. V trimming: 2 bases; J trimming: 3 bases; junction bases outside the gene matches: 8. Germline assignment: CDR1 DFQATT and CDR2 SNEGSKA (reference sequence).

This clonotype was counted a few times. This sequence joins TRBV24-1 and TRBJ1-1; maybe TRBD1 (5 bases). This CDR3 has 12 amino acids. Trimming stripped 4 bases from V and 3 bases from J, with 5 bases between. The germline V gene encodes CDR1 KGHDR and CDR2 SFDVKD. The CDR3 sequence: CATSEGDTEAFF. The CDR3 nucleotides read TGTGCCACCAGTGAGGGGGACACTGAAGCTTTCTTT.

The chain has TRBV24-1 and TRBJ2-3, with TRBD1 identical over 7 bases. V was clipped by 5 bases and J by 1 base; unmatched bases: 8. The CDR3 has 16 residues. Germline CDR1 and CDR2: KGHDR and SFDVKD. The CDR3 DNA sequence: TGTGCCACCAGTGTCCCGAAGGGGACAGGCACAGATACGCAGTATTTT. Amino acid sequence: CATSVPKGTGTDTQYF.

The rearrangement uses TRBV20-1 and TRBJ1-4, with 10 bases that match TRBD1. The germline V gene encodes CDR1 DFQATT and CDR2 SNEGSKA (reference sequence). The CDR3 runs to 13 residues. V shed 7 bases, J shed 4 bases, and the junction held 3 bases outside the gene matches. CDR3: CSVGQGVNEKLFF. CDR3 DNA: TGCAGTGTCGGACAGGGGGTTAATGAAAAACTGTTTTTT.

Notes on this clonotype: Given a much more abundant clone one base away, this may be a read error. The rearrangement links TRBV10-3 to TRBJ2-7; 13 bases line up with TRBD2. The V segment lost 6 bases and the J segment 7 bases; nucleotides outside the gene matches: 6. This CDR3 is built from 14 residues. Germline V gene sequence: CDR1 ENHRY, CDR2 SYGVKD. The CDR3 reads CAIRLAGGENEQYF. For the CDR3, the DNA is TGTGCCATCAGACTAGCGGGGGGGGAAAATGAGCAGTACTTC.

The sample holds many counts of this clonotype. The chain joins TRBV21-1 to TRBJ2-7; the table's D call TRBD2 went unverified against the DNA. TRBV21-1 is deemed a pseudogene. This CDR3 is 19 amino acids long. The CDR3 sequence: CASSNDSSASGSSSYEQYF. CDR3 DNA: TGTGCCAGCAGCAATGACAGCTCGGCTAGCGGGAGCAGCTCCTACGAGCAGTACTTC.

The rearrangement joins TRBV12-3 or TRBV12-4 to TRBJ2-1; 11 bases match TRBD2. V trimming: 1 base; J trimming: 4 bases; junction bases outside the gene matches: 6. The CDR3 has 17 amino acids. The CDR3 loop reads CASSLVAGGQPYNEQFF. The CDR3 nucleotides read TGTGCCAGCAGTTTAGTAGCGGGAGGGCAACCTTACAATGAGCAGTTCTTC.

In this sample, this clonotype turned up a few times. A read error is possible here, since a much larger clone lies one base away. CDR3 region: CSVQIDSEKLFF. Written as DNA, the CDR3 is TGCAGCGTTCAAATTGATAGTGAAAAACTGTTTTTT. The V and J genes are TRBV29-1 and TRBJ1-4; D remains ambiguous. Germline CDR1 reads SQVTM; CDR2 reads ANQGSEA. The CDR3 is made up of 12 amino acids. Trimming left V 5 bases short and J 7 bases short, with 11 bases between.

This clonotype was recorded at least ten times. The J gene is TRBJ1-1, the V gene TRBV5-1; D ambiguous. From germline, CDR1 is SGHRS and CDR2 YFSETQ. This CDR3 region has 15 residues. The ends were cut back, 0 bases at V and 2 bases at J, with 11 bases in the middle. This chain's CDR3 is CASSLEGQLNTEAFF. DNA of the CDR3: TGCGCCAGCAGCTTGGAAGGGCAGCTTAACACTGAAGCTTTCTTT.

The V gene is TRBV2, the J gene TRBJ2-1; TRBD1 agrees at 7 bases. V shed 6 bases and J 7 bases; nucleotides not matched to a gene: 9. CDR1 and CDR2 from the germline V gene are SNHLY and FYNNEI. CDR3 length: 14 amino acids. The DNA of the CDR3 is TGTGCCAGCAGAGACAGGGTAGGCGGTAATGAGCAGTTCTTC. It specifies CASRDRVGGNEQFF. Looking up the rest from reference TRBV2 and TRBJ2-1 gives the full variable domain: EPEVTQTPSHQVTQMGQEVILRCVPISNHLYFYWYRQILGQKVEFLVSFYNNEISEKSEIFDDQFSVERPDGSNFTLKIRSTKLEDSAMYFCASRDRVGGNEQFFGPGTRLTVL.